The rows below give T cell receptor beta chains drawn from one sample of a study of neurological immune-mediated disorders. TCRdb independently ran MiXCR on the 5' RACE reads; one entry per CDR3 protein. Of about 74,000 distinct CDR3 sequences in the sample, roughly 5.5% were seen once. The sample was PBMCs. Source of these receptors: a man between 18 and 35 years old with multiple sclerosis. Both conserved end residues are part of each CDR3.

>TRBJ1-5|TRBV12-3/TRBV12-4
CASSLGDRSPYSNQPQHF
>TRBJ2-3|TRBV20-1
CSAREMGQSTDTQYF
>TRBJ2-1|TRBV11-2
CASSLRRDNNEQFF
>TRBJ2-5|TRBV20-1
CSARDRLAGETQYF
>TRBJ1-6|TRBV24-1
CATSVDGNSPLHF
>TRBJ2-7|TRBV30
CAWSVLAGEQYF
>TRBJ2-7|TRBV5-6
CASSRRTGSSYEQYF
>TRBJ1-2|TRBV2
CASSENWWAGRRRDYGYTF
>TRBJ1-3|TRBV20-1
CSARIRTGGNTIYF
>TRBJ2-5|TRBV7-2
CASSARWGAPSQETQYF
>TRBJ2-3|TRBV18
CASSPPGGSRADTQYF
>TRBJ1-4|TRBV10-3
CAISERGDEKLFF
>TRBJ2-5|TRBV5-6
CASRPLYKAPETQYF
>TRBJ1-5|TRBV27
CASRPGTGGPTWSNQPQNF
>TRBJ2-7|TRBV14
CASSQVGGVGSYEQYF
>TRBJ2-7|TRBV29-1
CSVVRGAYEQYF
>TRBJ2-1|TRBV5-1
CASSLQGQGGYNEQFF
>TRBJ2-3|TRBV5-1
CASATSGTSADTQYF
>TRBJ1-2|TRBV2
CASSVNISGYTF
>TRBJ2-1|TRBV19
CASRLFGGSYNEQFF
>TRBJ2-5|TRBV4-2
CASSQGLAGGVEETQYF
>TRBJ2-6|TRBV5-1
CASSFSGPLSGANVLTF
>TRBJ1-5|TRBV24-1
CATSDRVTVRPQHF
>TRBJ1-1|TRBV6-6
CASSSPRNTEAFF
>TRBJ2-7|TRBV7-2
CASSLASGPPRQYF
>TRBJ2-6|TRBV7-6
CASSPRGGSGSGANVLTF
>TRBJ1-4|TRBV12-3/TRBV12-4
CASSSRPSQGEKLFF
>TRBJ2-7|TRBV6-5
CASSYKGVGYEQYF
>TRBJ1-5|TRBV28
CASSFTRGQAQPQHF
>TRBJ1-6|TRBV20-1
CSARQGQSHSPLNF
>TRBJ1-1|TRBV6-6
CASSYRPGTEAFF
>TRBJ2-7|TRBV29-1
CSGGSGSLVYEQYF
>TRBJ2-1|TRBV20-1
CSAPRQGPYNEQFF
>TRBJ2-1|TRBV4-2
CASSPGETYNEQFF
>TRBJ1-2|TRBV5-6
CASSLFNGDYGYTF
>TRBJ1-2|TRBV5-5
CASSLGPLYDYGYTF
>TRBJ2-1|TRBV27
CASSHSGLAEQFF
>TRBJ2-1|TRBV7-3
CASSLTGGAEGEQFF
>TRBJ2-1|TRBV6-2/TRBV6-3
CASSYTGGNEQFF
>TRBJ1-2|TRBV6-1
CASSVDTSRRGYTF
>TRBJ1-5|TRBV6-5
CASRRQGAEQPQHF
>TRBJ2-7|TRBV7-2
CASSPVSTQSYEQYF
>TRBJ1-1|TRBV5-1
CASKGTGRNTEAFF
>TRBJ2-3|TRBV12-3/TRBV12-4
CASSFVLAGATDTQYF
>TRBJ1-5|TRBV6-1
CASSERGGGQPQHF
>TRBJ2-3|TRBV20-1
CSAKGATTDTQYF
>TRBJ2-7|TRBV20-1
CSASGDRDYEQYF
>TRBJ2-1|TRBV7-6
CASSFLVDYQPHEQFF
>TRBJ2-7|TRBV27
CASKGFHSGAYEQYF
>TRBJ1-1|TRBV5-1
CASSAGQMNTEAFF
>TRBJ1-4|TRBV3-1
CASSQGQTTNEKLFF